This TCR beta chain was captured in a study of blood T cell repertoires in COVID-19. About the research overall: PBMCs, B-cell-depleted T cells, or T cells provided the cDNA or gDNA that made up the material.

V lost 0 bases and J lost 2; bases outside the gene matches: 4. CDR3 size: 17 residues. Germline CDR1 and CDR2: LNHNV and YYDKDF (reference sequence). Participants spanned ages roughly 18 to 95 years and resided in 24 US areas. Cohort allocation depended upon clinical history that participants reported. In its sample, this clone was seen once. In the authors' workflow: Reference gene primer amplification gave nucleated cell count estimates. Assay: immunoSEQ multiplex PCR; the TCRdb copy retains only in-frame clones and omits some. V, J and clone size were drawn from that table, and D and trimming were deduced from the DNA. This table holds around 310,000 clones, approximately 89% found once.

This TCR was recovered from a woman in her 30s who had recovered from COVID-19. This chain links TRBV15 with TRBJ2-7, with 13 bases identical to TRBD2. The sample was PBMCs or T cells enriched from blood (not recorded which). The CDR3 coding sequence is TGTGCCACCAGCAGAGATGAGGGACTAGCGGGAACCTACGAGCAGTACTTC. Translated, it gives CATSRDEGLAGTYEQYF.